This T cell receptor beta chain is drawn from a study of blood T cell repertoires in COVID-19. Two negative PCRs, clearance, or symptom resolution characterized the recovered Cohort 3 donors. This clone has just one count. CDR3 size: 15 residues. CDR1 MNHNY and CDR2 SVGAGI come from the germline V gene (reference sequence). V was clipped by 2 bases and J by 0 bases; unmatched bases: 1. Generated by immunoSEQ multiplex PCR, the TCRdb table keeps only in-frame clones and is missing some. Found here are roughly 170,000 clones, roughly 80% of them singletons; the top ten hold 3.5% to 5%. The genes are TRBV6-6 and TRBJ2-7; 10 bases line up with TRBD1. Sequenced sample: PBMCs or T cells enriched from blood (not recorded which). The receptor's source is a woman between 45 and 65 years old who had recovered from COVID-19. In DNA, the CDR3 is TGTGCCAGCAGTTACGACAGGGGGCCCTCCTACGAGCAGTACGTC. Protein: CASSYDRGPSYEQYV.